This section outlines one TCR beta chain sequence together with its context. The clone's antigen remains unknown. No base quality values were provided; no much bigger clone lies one nucleotide off. The data stem from a study of follicular helper T cells after annual influenza vaccination listed by TCRdb under 2017. About the study as a whole: Blood was collected on days 0, 7 and 28 after each seasonal influenza vaccination. The 2013-2014 samples were cryopreserved, while the 2015 samples were processed right after collection. Multi-year samples were available for six subjects, with four spanning two vaccination seasons and two spanning three seasons. Some subjects were followed across successive annual vaccinations spanning the 2013-2014, 2014-2015 and 2015-2016 seasons to study recall of cTfh clones. One week after vaccination, a second recruited cohort of more than nine subjects (Table S1) displayed a similar ICOS+CD38+ cTfh response.

Trimming removed 4 bases from V and 3 bases from J; the gene matches leave 3 bases unexplained. The CDR3 numbers 14 residues from cysteine through phenylalanine. Solely the CDR3 DNA is kept, with 42 bases framed from the first base. CDR1 and CDR2 were assigned from the germline V gene as SGHRS and YFSETQ. What the time point label conveys for this sample: 2015-2016 season, 7 days after influenza vaccination. Seasonal inactivated influenza vaccine (Fluvarix) was administered to adults, and sorted blood CD4 subsets were tracked by TCRB sequencing before and after vaccination. To be eligible, subjects had to live in the community and must not have received influenza vaccine in the previous 6 months. Exclusions included influenza vaccine contraindications, substance abuse, HIV/AIDS, active malignancy, immunomodulatory medication and active illness such as respiratory infection. Per time point, between about 35 and 100 mL of blood was sampled. Either Ficoll-Paque PLUS or SepMate separation was used to isolate PBMC. CXCR5- memory CD4 T cells were sorted as a comparison non-Tfh subset. Cell subsets were sorted from PBMC on a BD FACS Aria before DNA extraction.

The library was generated by the immunoSEQ multiplex PCR assay. Adaptive Biotechnologies carried out TCRB amplification, library preparation, sequencing and preliminary bioinformatics at Survey level resolution. In the source study's methods: Clonality was calculated in R as 1 minus normalized Shannon entropy, and the Gini index was calculated with the R package ineq. Overlap score was the summed counts of shared sequences divided by total counts of all sequences in both compared samples. Shared-clonotype significance used Fisher's exact test assuming a theoretical repertoire of 10^7 TCRB sequences. TCRdb took over this immuneACCESS table, retaining in-frame rearrangements with V and J assigned. Such tables are incomplete; in checked studies, under half of the missing clones stem from an unresolved V gene, and the remainder is unexplained. V, J and clone size were drawn from that table, and D and trimming were deduced from the DNA. In this sample the table shows about 6,600 clones, 80% to 85% of which occur a single time. Around 0.55% of the sample goes to the ten largest clones.

What the authors observed across the whole study: Successive annual vaccinations recalled a recurrent oligoclonal ICOS+CD38+ cTfh response that contained tetramer and AIM influenza-specific clonotypes. ICOS+CD38+ cTfh clonality correlated with the frequency of that population, and its change correlated with the change in circulating plasmablast frequency. Day 7 ICOS+CD38+ clones were most often found later in ICOS-CD38- cTfh, suggesting that subset may serve as a memory reservoir. When influenza clone enrichment was assessed, the possibility that the much larger non-cTfh compartments were undersampled could not be excluded. Rare clonotypes could not be sampled because productive TCRB sequences were recovered from only about 9-20% of the analyzed cells.

Sequenced here: CXCR5- memory CD4+ T cells sorted from blood, sampled 7 days after influenza vaccination. The cell subset or site label, as the study defines it: CXCR5- memory CD4 T cells. Recombination joined TRBV5-1 with TRBJ2-3, with 9 central nucleotides matching TRBD2. This TCR came from an adult who received the influenza vaccine. The encoded CDR3 is CASSPGLATDTQYF. The base sequence is TGCGCCAGCAGCCCTGGACTAGCGACAGATACGCAGTATTTT.